The present T cell receptor (beta chain) was sequenced within a study of T cell clonotyping in hematopoietic cell transplantation. This clone was observed a handful of times. The CDR3 totals 13 residues. CDR1 is MGHDK, CDR2 SYGVNS, per germline. V was pared by 5 bases and J by 3 bases, with 10 bases between. Recipients were bled about 28 days pretransplant and at posttransplant days 30, 100, 180. Using immunoSEQ multiplex PCR, the repertoire was profiled, and TCRdb retains in-frame clones only, with some absent. The profile shows 6,000 to 6,500 clones, about 32% of them singletons. The chain carries TRBV25-1 and TRBJ1-1; no reliable D call. The sample in question was peripheral blood mononuclear cells, obtained 30 days after allogeneic stem cell transplant. The source is a female patient aged 50-59 years who had an allogeneic stem cell transplant from an unrelated donor, so the T cells may come from the graft donor. Some clones in this sample may be carry-over from other donors' samples. The CDR3 bases are TGTGCCAGCAGTCCACGGGGTTACACTGAAGCTTTCTTT. Its translation: CASSPRGYTEAFF.